These T cell receptor beta chains were read from a single sample in a study of T cell responses to AZD1222 COVID-19 vaccine. The repertoire was sequenced with immunoSEQ multiplex PCR; TCRdb's copy has only in-frame clones and lacks some. Of about 190,000 clones listed, around 87% are singletons. The specimen was peripheral blood, collected on day 0 of MenACWY control vaccination. These receptors all stem from an adult in good health. The CDR3 runs from the conserved cysteine through the conserved F or W. D genes are given only for firm matches. Clone size, where shown, is once, few, many, or a class for clones that have expanded.

CDR3: CTSSQARPAGRGGLSYEQYF; DNA: TGCACCAGCAGCCAAGCTCGGCCGGCCGGGAGGGGAGGTTTATCCTACGAGCAGTACTTC; D: .; J: TRBJ2-7; V: TRBV1; size: .
CDR3: CASSGGLAGTGELFF; DNA: TGTGCCAGCAGTGGGGGACTAGCCGGCACCGGGGAGCTGTTTTTT; D: TRBD2; J: TRBJ2-2; V: TRBV2; size: .
CDR3: CASSSPLAGGYDTQYF; DNA: TGTGCCAGCAGCTCCCCACTAGCGGGGGGGTATGATACGCAGTATTTT; D: TRBD2; J: TRBJ2-3; V: TRBV11-2; size: .
CDR3: CASSRRVGTDTQYF; DNA: TGTGCCAGCAGCCGTCGAGTTGGCACAGATACGCAGTATTTT; D: .; J: TRBJ2-3; V: TRBV5-8; size: .
CDR3: CASSLVGGGAAYEQYF; DNA: TGTGCCAGCAGCTTAGTTGGGGGAGGGGCCGCCTACGAGCAGTACTTC; D: TRBD2; J: TRBJ2-7; V: TRBV7-2; size: .
CDR3: CASSTRRGSNEKLFF; DNA: TGTGCCAGCAGCACGCGTAGGGGTTCTAATGAAAAACTGTTTTTT; D: .; J: TRBJ1-4; V: TRBV9; size: once
CDR3: CASSTPGRGLQETQYF; DNA: TGTGCCAGCAGCACCCCTGGGAGGGGGCTTCAAGAGACCCAGTACTTC; D: .; J: TRBJ2-5; V: TRBV21-1; size: .
CDR3: CASSFDISPYEQYF; DNA: TGTGCCAGCAGTTTTGACATCTCCCCCTACGAGCAGTACTTC; D: .; J: TRBJ2-7; V: TRBV6-2/TRBV6-3; size: .
CDR3: CASNSGSSYNEQFF; DNA: TGTGCCAGCAATAGCGGGAGCTCCTACAATGAGCAGTTCTTC; D: TRBD2; J: TRBJ2-1; V: TRBV28; size: .
CDR3: CASSRGRLTRGVGELFF; DNA: TGTGCCAGTAGTAGGGGTCGCCTTACCCGGGGGGTCGGGGAGCTGTTTTTT; D: TRBD2; J: TRBJ2-2; V: TRBV19; size: .
CDR3: CASSPTGPQETQYF; DNA: TGTGCCAGCTCACCGACGGGACCTCAAGAGACCCAGTACTTC; D: .; J: TRBJ2-5; V: TRBV18; size: .
CDR3: CASSLESGAETQYF; DNA: TGTGCCAGCAGCTTAGAGTCAGGGGCAGAGACCCAGTACTTC; D: .; J: TRBJ2-5; V: TRBV7-9; size: .
CDR3: CASSSATGTYNEQFF; DNA: TGCGCCAGCAGCTCCGCAACAGGGACCTACAATGAGCAGTTCTTC; D: .; J: TRBJ2-1; V: TRBV5-1; size: .
CDR3: CAWSSPGTAGNTIYF; DNA: TGTGCCTGGAGCTCCCCCGGGACAGCGGGAAACACCATATATTTT; D: TRBD1; J: TRBJ1-3; V: TRBV30; size: once
CDR3: CASSLAGRSEAFF; DNA: TGCGCCAGCAGCTTGGCCGGGAGGAGTGAAGCTTTCTTT; D: .; J: TRBJ1-1; V: TRBV5-1; size: .
CDR3: CATSNRTASSLVYEQYF; DNA: TGTGCCACCAGCAATCGGACAGCATCCTCGCTTGTCTACGAGCAGTACTTC; D: .; J: TRBJ2-7; V: TRBV15; size: .
CDR3: CASSYSAGTGSDTQYF; DNA: TGTGCCAGCAGTTACTCAGCAGGGACAGGGTCAGATACGCAGTATTTT; D: TRBD1; J: TRBJ2-3; V: TRBV6-5; size: .
CDR3: CASSYSKASEQYF; DNA: TGTGCCAGCAGTTACTCGAAAGCCAGCGAGCAGTACTTC; D: .; J: TRBJ2-7; V: TRBV6-5; size: .
CDR3: CASSYGVNTGELFF; DNA: TGTGCCAGTAGTTACGGGGTTAACACCGGGGAGCTGTTTTTT; D: .; J: TRBJ2-2; V: TRBV19; size: .
CDR3: CASGLGQGGFYEQYF; DNA: TGTGCCAGCGGGCTCGGACAGGGCGGATTCTACGAGCAGTACTTC; D: TRBD1; J: TRBJ2-7; V: TRBV5-6; size: .